Below, 32 T cell receptor beta chains from the same sample are listed, as sequenced in a study of long-term antiretroviral therapy in people with HIV (dated by TCRdb to 2022 to 2024). Sequencing of the TRB variable region was done with the immunoSEQ hsTCRB v3.0 assay at survey level resolution. The table was pulled from immuneACCESS by TCRdb, which kept in-frame rearrangements only. Such tables lose some clones; where checked, under half of the loss comes from unresolved V genes, and the rest has no known cause. This sample holds about 11,000 clones; around nine tenths were observed only once. Around 21% of the sample comes from the top ten. Sample: unsorted PBMCs, taken 0.2 years before starting antiretroviral therapy. Receptors originate from a woman aged 40 to 55 with HIV.

The V gene is TRBV6-1, the J gene TRBJ1-5; D is ambiguous. The V end lost 10 bases, the J end lost 4 bases, and 11 bases lay between the germline ends. Germline values: CDR1 MNHNS, CDR2 SASEGT. CDR3 length equals 12 residues. CDR3: CATQGDNQPQHF. In DNA form, the CDR3 reads TGTGCCACTCAAGGCGATAATCAGCCCCAGCATTTT.

J is TRBJ1-2 and V is TRBV7-8, with a possible D match to TRBD1 (5 bases). CDR1 is SGHVS, CDR2 FQNEAQ, per germline. Trimming stripped 2 bases from V and 3 bases from J, with 10 bases between. This CDR3 has 14 amino acids. The CDR3 nucleotides read TGTGCCAGCAGCTTACTACCCAGGGACTATGGCTACACCTTC. Translation: CASSLLPRDYGYTF.

V usage is TRBV18 and J usage is TRBJ2-7; D unclear. V was cut by 0 bases and J by 6 bases, with 15 bases left in between. The CDR3 consists of 15 residues. Germline V lookup: CDR1 KGHSH, CDR2 LQKENI. The CDR3 reads CASSPPLGSGREQYF. In DNA form, the CDR3 reads TGTGCCAGCTCACCACCCTTGGGGTCGGGTCGCGAGCAGTACTTC.

The chain links TRBV5-4 to TRBJ2-3; 10 positions match TRBD2. CDR1 SGHNT and CDR2 YYREEE come from the germline V gene (reference sequence). This CDR3 spans 14 amino acids. J lost 2 bases, V lost 4 bases, and 1 base had no gene match. In nucleotides, the CDR3 is TGTGCCAGCAGCCTAGCGGGGGTCACAGATACGCAGTATTTT. Translation gives CASSLAGVTDTQYF.

The V call is TRBV19, the J call TRBJ2-5; 7 nucleotides align to TRBD2. Per the germline V gene, CDR1 is LNHDA and CDR2 is SQIVND (reference sequence). The CDR3 is made up of 17 amino acids. Losses at the gene ends were 2 bases for V and 1 base for J; bases not matched to a gene: 10. CDR3 sequence: CASSIFGAGTLQETQYF. In DNA, the CDR3 is TGTGCCAGTAGTATATTTGGAGCGGGGACTCTCCAAGAGACCCAGTACTTC.

This rearrangement joins TRBV9 to TRBJ2-3; maybe TRBD2 (5 bases). The CDR3 consists of 12 residues. V lost 7 bases to trimming and J lost 2 bases, with 8 bases between them. Germline V gives CDR1 SGDLS, CDR2 YYNGEE. CDR3 DNA: TGTGCCAGCGGGAGACTCACAGATACGCAGTATTTT. Protein: CASGRLTDTQYF.

Only one count was recorded for this clone. The chain links TRBV5-4 to TRBJ2-2, with TRBD2 matching over 9 bases. CDR3 length equals 16 residues. Germline-derived CDR1 and CDR2 are SGHNT and YYREEE (reference sequence). With V trimmed by 7 bases and J by 7 bases, 14 bases remained unmatched. This CDR3 is CASFPKRGGADGELFF. The CDR3 DNA sequence: TGTGCCAGCTTCCCTAAGCGCGGGGGGGCCGACGGGGAGCTGTTTTTT.

The chain combines TRBV25-1 with TRBJ2-3; TRBD1 might be the D (8 bases). The CDR3 is 17 residues long. Looked up from germline, CDR1 is MGHDK and CDR2 is SYGVNS. The V and J ends lost 4 bases and 6 bases respectively, with 23 bases between them. This chain's CDR3 is CASSGGGPGTGQDTQYF. The CDR3, as DNA: TGTGCCAGCAGTGGGGGGGGTCCCGGGACAGGTCAGGATACGCAGTATTTT.

The chain uses TRBV4-3 and TRBJ1-2; D unclear. The CDR3 runs 16 residues. Trimming left V 0 bases short and J 8 bases short, with 19 bases between. Germline V gene lookup returns CDR1 LGHNA and CDR2 YSLEER. CDR3 in DNA: TGCGCCAGCAGCCAAGAACTAGCGAGCCAACTGGGGGGCTACACCTTC. Residues: CASSQELASQLGGYTF.

The chain combines TRBV11-2 with TRBJ1-1; D uncertain. Germline loops: CDR1 SGHAT, CDR2 FQNNGV. V shed 3 bases and J shed 3 bases, with 8 bases lying between them. This CDR3 comprises 13 residues. The CDR3 nucleotides read TGTGCCAGCAGCTTTGGGTTGGACACTGAAGCTTTCTTT. This gives the protein CASSFGLDTEAFF.

This clone was counted once. This chain uses TRBV29-1 with TRBJ1-5; no firm D call. CDR1 and CDR2 (germline): SQVTM, ANQGSEA. The V end lost 3 bases, the J end lost 6 bases, and 12 bases lay between the germline ends. This CDR3 spans 13 amino acids. CDR3 DNA sequence: TGCAGCGTTGAGGGCCGACCAGGTCAGCCCCAGCATTTT. Translation gives CSVEGRPGQPQHF.

Regarding this clone: A read error may account for a junction end that differs from germline. V gene TRBV15 combines with J gene TRBJ1-4, with TRBD1 matching over 8 bases. Germline loops: CDR1 LNHNV, CDR2 YYDKDF (reference sequence). The CDR3 has 15 amino acids. The CDR3 is CATSRDRGTNEKLFF. The CDR3 DNA reads as TGTGCCACCAGCCGAGACAGGGGTACTAATGAAAAACTGTTTTTT.

This chain links TRBV7-9 with TRBJ1-1; D uncertain. Trimming took off 2 bases at V and 3 bases at J, with 4 bases between the two ends. The CDR3 runs 12 residues. Germline CDR1 SEHNR, CDR2 FQNEAQ (reference sequence). The CDR3 sequence: CASSLKDTEAFF. The CDR3 coding sequence is TGTGCCAGCAGCTTAAAGGACACTGAAGCTTTCTTT.

The genes are TRBV6-6 and TRBJ2-4; possibly TRBD2 for D (7 bases). Germline loops: CDR1 MNHNY, CDR2 SVGAGI (reference sequence). This CDR3 has 16 amino acids. V shed 4 bases and J shed 1 base, with 14 bases lying between them. The CDR3 region is CASSSTGREAKNIQYF. The CDR3, as DNA: TGTGCCAGCAGTTCTACAGGGAGGGAGGCCAAAAACATTCAGTACTTC.

The V and J genes are TRBV5-4 and TRBJ1-1, with 9 bases lining up with TRBD1. V lost 1 base, J lost 1 base, and 2 bases stayed unmatched. Germline CDR1 reads SGHNT; CDR2 reads YYREEE (reference sequence). CDR3 length: 15 residues. CDR3 sequence reads: CASSLKTGGNTEAFF. The CDR3, as DNA: TGTGCCAGCAGCTTGAAGACAGGGGGGAACACTGAAGCTTTCTTT.

The chain links TRBV13 to TRBJ1-2; the D is unclear. CDR1 PRHDT and CDR2 FYEKMQ come from the germline V gene (reference sequence). The CDR3 is 15 residues long. Trimming cost V 0 bases and J 2 bases, with 10 bases left between them. CDR3 DNA sequence: TGTGCCAGCAGCTTAGGCCTGGGCAGCAACTATGGCTACACCTTC. As protein: CASSLGLGSNYGYTF.

This sequence joins TRBV7-2 and TRBJ1-1, with 9 bases fitting TRBD1. The CDR3 consists of 16 residues. Unmatched junction bases numbered 12, after V lost 6 bases and J lost 4 bases. The germline V gene has CDR1 SGHTA and CDR2 FQGNSA. The CDR3 reads CASRRLSGTGTTEAFF. The CDR3 nucleotides read TGTGCCAGCAGGAGGCTTTCCGGGACAGGGACCACTGAAGCTTTCTTT. Complete variable domain (other parts from reference TRBV7-2 and TRBJ1-1): GAGVSQSPSNKVTEKGKDVELRCDPISGHTALYWYRQSLGQGLEFLIYFQGNSAPDKSGLPSDRFSAERTGGSVSTLTIQRTQQEDSAVYLCASRRLSGTGTTEAFFGQGTRLTVV.

V usage is TRBV7-2 and J usage is TRBJ1-2; 12 positions agree with TRBD1. The germline V gene has CDR1 SGHTA and CDR2 FQGNSA. V lost 3 bases to trimming and J lost 11 bases; unmatched junction nucleotides: 4. This CDR3 has 13 amino acids. In nucleotides, the CDR3 is TGTGCCAGCAGCTTTGGGGACAGGGGGCGGTACACCTTC. Protein sequence: CASSFGDRGRYTF.

The rearrangement links TRBV19 to TRBJ1-5; no clear D. V was cut by 3 bases and J by 0 bases, with 9 bases left in between. The CDR3 covers 15 residues. Germline CDR1 LNHDA, CDR2 SQIVND (reference sequence). CDR3 nucleotide sequence: TGTGCCAGTAGTATTAGTTCTTATAGCAATCAGCCCCAGCATTTT. Protein product: CASSISSYSNQPQHF.

This CDR3 is CASSQDGTGAGEKLFF. The CDR3 region has the DNA TGCGCCAGCAGCCAAGACGGGACAGGGGCGGGTGAAAAACTGTTTTTT. This chain joins TRBV4-1 and TRBJ1-4; 10 bases agree with TRBD1. J gave up 7 bases and V 0 bases, and 5 bases lay outside the gene matches. The germline V gene encodes CDR1 MGHRA and CDR2 YSYEKL. The CDR3 consists of 16 residues.

The chain has TRBV4-3 and TRBJ1-5; D unresolved. Germline V CDR1 and CDR2: LGHNA, YSLEER. The CDR3 consists of 13 residues. V lost 0 bases, J lost 6 bases, and 6 bases lay in between. The CDR3 nucleotides read TGCGCCAGCAGCCAAGATACTACTCAGCCCCAGCATTTT. This gives the protein CASSQDTTQPQHF.

The chain recombines TRBV9 with TRBJ1-6; 9 positions agree with TRBD1. The length of the CDR3 is 15 residues. CDR1 and CDR2 from the germline V gene are SGDLS and YYNGEE. The J segment lost 7 bases and the V segment lost 3 bases, leaving 5 bases of the junction unmatched. The chain's CDR3 is CASSAGTGRNSPLHF. CDR3 sequence (DNA): TGTGCCAGCAGCGCGGGGACAGGGAGGAATTCACCCCTCCACTTT.

The chain has TRBV6-1 and TRBJ1-5; 7 bases map to TRBD1. The junction had 7 bases not matched to a gene; V was cut back by 8 bases and J by 3 bases. There are 14 residues in the CDR3. The germline CDR1 and CDR2 sequences are MNHNS and SASEGT. The DNA for the CDR3 is TGTGCCAGCCAACGGGACAGATACAATCAGCCCCAGCATTTT. Amino acids: CASQRDRYNQPQHF.

The chain combines TRBV6-6 with TRBJ1-1; possible D gene TRBD1, 6 bases. Germline V gene data show CDR1 as MNHNY and CDR2 as SVGAGI (reference sequence). Deletions cut 0 bases from V and 2 bases from J, with 10 bases between. CDR3 size: 15 residues. Here the CDR3 DNA reads TGTGCCAGCAGTTACTCGGGGGCATCCAACACTGAAGCTTTCTTT. Translating it yields CASSYSGASNTEAFF.

The chain recombines TRBV7-2 with TRBJ1-2; TRBD1 aligns across 12 bases. The CDR3 totals 15 residues. The germline gives CDR1 SGHTA, CDR2 FQGNSA. The V and J ends lost 5 bases and 4 bases, in that order; junction bases with no gene match: 5. The DNA of the CDR3 is TGTGCCAGCAGCCCAGGGACAGGGGGCGTCTATGGCTACACCTTC. Its protein product is CASSPGTGGVYGYTF. Full variable domain (rest looked up from reference TRBV7-2 and TRBJ1-2): GAGVSQSPSNKVTEKGKDVELRCDPISGHTALYWYRQSLGQGLEFLIYFQGNSAPDKSGLPSDRFSAERTGGSVSTLTIQRTQQEDSAVYLCASSPGTGGVYGYTFGSGTRLTVV.

The J gene is TRBJ1-1, the V gene TRBV30, with D possibly being TRBD1 (6 bases). The CDR3 spans 14 residues. V shed 4 bases and J shed 0 bases, with 12 bases lying between them. The germline CDR1 and CDR2 sequences are GTSNPN and SVGIG (reference sequence). CDR3 sequence (DNA): TGTGCCTGGACGCGGACAGACTTGAACACTGAAGCTTTCTTT. This translates into CAWTRTDLNTEAFF.

V is TRBV9 and J is TRBJ1-2; D perhaps matches TRBD1 (6 bases). Trimming removed 1 base from V and 7 bases from J, with 14 bases in between. Germline assignment: CDR1 SGDLS and CDR2 YYNGEE. This CDR3 has 14 residues. The CDR3 loop is CASSVINLRGGYTF. CDR3 in DNA: TGTGCCAGCAGCGTAATCAACCTCAGGGGTGGCTACACCTTC.

The genes are TRBV15 and TRBJ2-5; D unclear. Germline lookup yields CDR1 LNHNV and CDR2 YYDKDF (reference sequence). This CDR3 region has 13 residues. V was clipped by 0 bases and J by 5 bases, with 7 bases between them. DNA of the CDR3: TGTGCCACCAGCAGAGAGGGCCGGGAGACCCAGTACTTC. It specifies CATSREGRETQYF.

The V call is TRBV9, the J call TRBJ2-1, with 8 bases identical to TRBD1. V trimming: 3 bases; J trimming: 0 bases; junction bases outside the gene matches: 2. In germline, CDR1 is SGDLS, CDR2 YYNGEE. The CDR3 runs 15 residues. The CDR3 spells CASSEQGDSYNEQFF. In DNA form, the CDR3 reads TGTGCCAGCAGCGAACAGGGGGACTCCTACAATGAGCAGTTCTTC.

V and J are TRBV5-4 and TRBJ1-3, with 8 bases that match TRBD1. The V gene end was trimmed by 4 bases and the J gene end by 2 bases; junction bases not matched to a gene: 8. The CDR3 runs to 16 residues. Per germline, CDR1 SGHNT and CDR2 YYREEE (reference sequence). DNA of the CDR3: TGTGCCAGCAGCCTCCCCGGGACAGGAGCTGGAAACACCATATATTTT. As protein: CASSLPGTGAGNTIYF.

The chain joins TRBV5-6 to TRBJ1-5; D is undetermined. V was shortened by 0 bases and J by 3 bases, with 10 bases between the two germline ends. The CDR3 totals 15 residues. Germline V gene sequence: CDR1 SGHDT, CDR2 YYEEEE. The CDR3 coding sequence is TGTGCCAGCAGCTTGGCCGGGCGTGACAATCAGCCCCAGCATTTT. This encodes CASSLAGRDNQPQHF.

The V call is TRBV9, the J call TRBJ1-2; D is possibly TRBD1 (5 bases). V was clipped by 3 bases and J by 2 bases, with 8 bases between them. The CDR3 consists of 13 residues. The V gene's germline CDR1 is SGDLS and CDR2 YYNGEE. The CDR3 sequence is CASSGPGNYGYTF. CDR3 DNA: TGTGCCAGCAGCGGCCCAGGGAACTATGGCTACACCTTC.